These 21 T cell receptor beta chains were all obtained from the same sample, sequenced in a study of blood T cell repertoires in COVID-19. Using immunoSEQ multiplex PCR, the repertoire was profiled, and TCRdb retains in-frame clones only, with some absent. Here the sample spans 100,000 to 150,000 clones, around 82% being singletons. The sequencing sample was made of peripheral blood. The receptor source for this set is a man older than 75 with active or convalescent COVID-19.

The gene calls are TRBV4-3 and TRBJ2-7; D perhaps matches TRBD1 (6 bases). This CDR3 spans 13 amino acids. V lost 3 bases and J 6 bases, leaving 12 bases between the germline ends. Germline assignment: CDR1 LGHNA and CDR2 YSLEER. CDR3 amino acids: CASSHLQGSEQYF. CDR3 DNA: TGCGCCAGCAGCCACCTACAGGGATCCGAGCAGTACTTC.

Of note for this clone: Other DNA sequences in this sample translate to the same CDR3. The CDR3 reads CASSVDAGGGTGELFF. CDR3 nucleotides: TGTGCCAGCAGCGTAGATGCGGGGGGAGGGACCGGGGAGCTGTTTTTT. V and J are TRBV9 and TRBJ2-2; TRBD2 agrees at 8 bases. V was clipped by 0 bases and J by 5 bases; unmatched bases: 6. The CDR3 sequence is 16 residues long. Looked up from germline, CDR1 is SGDLS and CDR2 is YYNGEE.

The CDR3 reads CATSDLKNGDNEQFF. The CDR3 bases are TGTGCCACCAGTGATTTAAAAAACGGAGACAATGAGCAGTTCTTC. J is TRBJ2-1 and V is TRBV24-1, with unresolved D. The CDR3 has 15 residues. The germline gives CDR1 KGHDR, CDR2 SFDVKD. Between the trimmed V and J ends, which lost 1 base and 5 bases, there was a span of 11 bases.

The chain joins TRBV7-6 to TRBJ2-5, with D possibly being TRBD2 (7 bases). The length of the CDR3 is 16 residues. Between the trimmed V and J ends, which lost 1 base and 1 base, there was a span of 13 bases. The germline V gene has CDR1 SGHVS and CDR2 FNYEAQ. In DNA form, the CDR3 reads TGTGCCAGCAGCTTAGGGGGAGGGACATTCCAAGAGACCCAGTACTTC. Protein: CASSLGGGTFQETQYF. Drawing the rest from reference TRBV7-6 and TRBJ2-5, the complete variable domain is GAGVSQSPRYKVTKRGQDVALRCDPISGHVSLYWYRQALGQGPEFLTYFNYEAQQDKSGLPNDRFSAERPEGSISTLTIQRTEQRDSAMYRCASSLGGGTFQETQYFGPGTRLLVL.

The V and J genes are TRBV4-3 and TRBJ2-5; 10 positions agree with TRBD1. Germline CDR1 reads LGHNA; CDR2 reads YSLEER. With 4 bases clipped from V and 4 bases from J, the junction kept 3 bases outside the gene matches. The CDR3 consists of 14 residues. Here the CDR3 DNA reads TGCGCCAGCAGCCGGGACAGGGGTCCAGAGACCCAGTACTTC. As protein: CASSRDRGPETQYF.

The chain links TRBV7-2 to TRBJ1-1; D might be TRBD1 (5 bases). This CDR3 spans 13 amino acids. V was clipped by 4 bases and J by 4 bases, with 10 bases between them. CDR1 is SGHTA, CDR2 FQGNSA, per germline. The CDR3 is CASSSSGSTEAFF. The DNA for the CDR3 is TGTGCCAGCAGCTCCTCAGGGTCCACTGAAGCTTTCTTT.

J is TRBJ2-7 and V is TRBV11-2; D is perhaps TRBD1 (5 bases). There are 16 residues in the CDR3. V dropped 2 bases and J dropped 3 bases, with 17 bases sitting between them. Looked up from germline, CDR1 is SGHAT and CDR2 is FQNNGV. For the CDR3, the DNA is TGTGCCAGCAGCTTATTCAGGGCCTGGCCCCGCTACGAGCAGTACTTC. Amino acid sequence: CASSLFRAWPRYEQYF.

The V call is TRBV19, the J call TRBJ2-7, with 8 positions matching TRBD2. The CDR3 spans 15 residues. The germline CDR1 and CDR2 sequences are LNHDA and SQIVND (reference sequence). The ends lost 5 bases at V and 0 bases at J; junction bases unmatched: 6. CDR3 nucleotide sequence: TGTGCCAGTAGTCTTGGCGGGGGGATCTCCTACGAGCAGTACTTC. It specifies CASSLGGGISYEQYF.

The chain has TRBV12-3 or TRBV12-4 and TRBJ2-7; 9 bases match TRBD2. Trimming took 5 bases from V and 4 from J; bases not matched to a gene: 3. This CDR3 region has 13 residues. The CDR3 sequence: CASSAGGQYEQYF. The CDR3 nucleotides read TGTGCCAGCAGTGCGGGGGGGCAGTACGAGCAGTACTTC.

The V call is TRBV28, the J call TRBJ1-4, with TRBD1 identical over 9 bases. This CDR3 contains 15 residues. From germline, CDR1 is MDHEN and CDR2 SYDVKM. The J segment lost 8 bases and the V segment lost 6 bases, leaving 10 bases of the junction unmatched. For the CDR3, the DNA is TGTGCCAGCAGCAGTCAGGGACAGGGTAGGGAAAAACTGTTTTTT. Its protein product is CASSSQGQGREKLFF.

The V gene is TRBV5-1, the J gene TRBJ1-4; 10 bases are shared with TRBD1. J lost 5 bases, V lost 3 bases, and 13 bases had no gene match. The CDR3 is 18 amino acids. Germline values: CDR1 SGHRS, CDR2 YFSETQ. The CDR3 sequence: CASSWEDRGIRENEKLFF. The CDR3 DNA reads as TGCGCCAGCAGCTGGGAGGACAGGGGGATTAGAGAAAATGAAAAACTGTTTTTT.

This clone was seen a handful of times. CDR3 nucleotide sequence: TGTGCCAGCAGCTCTGAGGACAACTACAATGAGCAGTTCTTC. This translates into CASSSEDNYNEQFF. V usage is TRBV5-6 and J usage is TRBJ2-1; tentatively, D is TRBD1 (5 bases). The CDR3 runs 14 residues. CDR1 and CDR2 (germline): SGHDT, YYEEEE. The ends were cut back, 3 bases at V and 3 bases at J, with 10 bases in the middle.

The chain links TRBV3-1 (or the pseudogene TRBV3-2) to TRBJ1-1, with a possible D match to TRBD1 (6 bases). Trimming left V 0 bases short and J 1 base short, with 12 bases between. CDR1 is LGHDT and CDR2 is YNNKEL in the germline V gene (reference sequence). This CDR3 has 16 residues. The CDR3 reads CASSQDVAGENTEAFF. For the CDR3, the DNA is TGTGCCAGCAGCCAAGATGTAGCAGGGGAGAACACTGAAGCTTTCTTT.

The chain recombines TRBV4-1 with TRBJ1-1; 7 positions match TRBD1. J gave up 1 base and V 6 bases, and 5 bases lay outside the gene matches. Germline CDR1 is MGHRA and CDR2 is YSYEKL. The CDR3 is 14 amino acids. CDR3: CASRPGTANTEAFF. Here the CDR3 DNA reads TGCGCCAGCAGACCCGGGACAGCGAACACTGAAGCTTTCTTT.

This clone has a handful of counts. The chain couples TRBV25-1 to TRBJ1-5; TRBD1 might be the D (5 bases). Trimming took off 3 bases at V and 0 bases at J, with 9 bases between the two ends. Germline V gene sequence: CDR1 MGHDK, CDR2 SYGVNS. The CDR3 is 15 amino acids. The CDR3 spells CASSERQGSNQPQHF. CDR3 DNA sequence: TGTGCCAGCAGTGAGCGGCAGGGTAGCAATCAGCCCCAGCATTTT.

V usage is TRBV7-2 and J usage is TRBJ1-5, with D hard to call. V was pared by 2 bases and J by 5 bases, with 13 bases between. The CDR3 contains 15 residues. The germline gives CDR1 SGHTA, CDR2 FQGNSA. This CDR3 reads CASSLSGGWYQPQHF. The CDR3 coding sequence is TGTGCCAGCAGCTTAAGCGGAGGGTGGTATCAGCCCCAGCATTTT.

This chain connects TRBV19 to TRBJ1-2; 7 bases are shared with TRBD1. The CDR3 loop spans 16 amino acids. The ends lost 4 bases at V and 2 bases at J; junction bases unmatched: 10. From germline, CDR1 is LNHDA and CDR2 SQIVND (reference sequence). The CDR3 protein is CASSTRQGPLNYGYTF. The CDR3, as DNA: TGTGCCAGTAGTACTCGACAGGGCCCCCTCAACTATGGCTACACCTTC.

This clone has a single count. V gene TRBV27 combines with J gene TRBJ2-7; possibly TRBD1 for D (6 bases). Trimming stripped 5 bases from V and 2 bases from J, with 10 bases between. Germline CDR1 reads MNHEY; CDR2 reads SMNVEV (reference sequence). This CDR3 has 13 residues. CDR3 in DNA: TGTGCCAGCAGTGGACAGCGCACCTACGAGCAGTACTTC. This translates into CASSGQRTYEQYF.

The chain has TRBV14 and TRBJ2-1; 9 bases match TRBD2. V gave up 0 bases and J gave up 4 bases; unmatched junction bases: 7. The CDR3 extends over 17 amino acids. Germline assignment: CDR1 SGHDN and CDR2 FVKESK. CDR3 nucleotides: TGTGCCAGCAGCCAAGATCTCGGGACTAGCCCATACAATGAGCAGTTCTTC. Translated, it gives CASSQDLGTSPYNEQFF. Filled out from reference TRBV14 and TRBJ2-1, the complete variable domain reads EAGVTQFPSHSVIEKGQTVTLRCDPISGHDNLYWYRRVMGKEIKFLLHFVKESKQDESGMPNNRFLAERTGGTYSTLKVQPAELEDSGVYFCASSQDLGTSPYNEQFFGPGTRLTVL.

The V and J genes are TRBV4-1 and TRBJ1-2; D not certain. V gave up 3 bases and J gave up 2 bases, with 10 bases separating them. Germline V gives CDR1 MGHRA, CDR2 YSYEKL. The CDR3 totals 14 residues. The CDR3 spells CASSHSRENYGYTF. In DNA form, the CDR3 reads TGCGCCAGCAGCCATAGTAGGGAGAACTATGGCTACACCTTC.

The rearrangement links TRBV10-2 to TRBJ2-2, with 12 bases that match TRBD2. Germline trimming cut 10 bases from V and 3 bases from J; bases unmatched to any gene: 6. Germline CDR1 is WSHSY and CDR2 is SAAADI. This CDR3 is 15 amino acids long. CDR3 bases: TGCGCCACGGAGACTAGCGGGGGACACACCGGGGAGCTGTTTTTT. Encoded protein: CATETSGGHTGELFF.